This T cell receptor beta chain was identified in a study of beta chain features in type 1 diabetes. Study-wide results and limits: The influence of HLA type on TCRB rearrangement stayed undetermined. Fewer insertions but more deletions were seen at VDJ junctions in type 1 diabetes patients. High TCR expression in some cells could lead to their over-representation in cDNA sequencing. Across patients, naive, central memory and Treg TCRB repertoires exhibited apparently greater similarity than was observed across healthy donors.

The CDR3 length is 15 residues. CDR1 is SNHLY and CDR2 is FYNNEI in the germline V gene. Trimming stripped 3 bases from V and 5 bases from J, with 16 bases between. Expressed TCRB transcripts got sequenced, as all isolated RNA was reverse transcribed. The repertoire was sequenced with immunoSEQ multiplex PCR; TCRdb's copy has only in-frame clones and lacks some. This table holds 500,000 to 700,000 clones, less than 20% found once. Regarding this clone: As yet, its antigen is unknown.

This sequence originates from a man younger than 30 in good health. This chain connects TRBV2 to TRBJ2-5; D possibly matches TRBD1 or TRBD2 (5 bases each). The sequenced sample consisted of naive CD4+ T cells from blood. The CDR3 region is CASSERFPWGETQYF. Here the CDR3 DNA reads TGTGCCAGCAGTGAGAGGTTCCCCTGGGGGGAGACCCAGTACTTC.